What follows are 16 T cell receptor beta chains derived from one specimen sequenced in a study of CD8+ T cells in alopecia areata. Treatment indicated: oral pan-JAK inhibitor, 5-10 mg twice daily. Sequencing relied on a cDNA template that was reverse transcribed from extracted RNA. Method: immunoSEQ multiplex PCR; TCRdb's copy keeps in-frame clones and lacks some. The sample holds around 190,000 clones, roughly 60% seen once. The specimen comprised CD4+ T cells sorted from blood, sampled at week 24, from a patient treated with tofacitinib. Receptors originate from a human donor with alopecia areata.

The V call is TRBV27, the J call TRBJ2-2; 7 nucleotides align to TRBD1. The germline V gene encodes CDR1 MNHEY and CDR2 SMNVEV (reference sequence). The V gene end was trimmed by 6 bases and the J gene end by 0 bases; junction bases not matched to a gene: 7. The CDR3 contains 16 residues. The DNA for the CDR3 is TGTGCCAGCAGAGTTATCGACAGGGCGAACACCGGGGAGCTGTTTTTT. Amino acid sequence: CASRVIDRANTGELFF.

J is TRBJ2-3 and V is TRBV11-1; D ambiguous. Looked up from germline, CDR1 is SGHAT and CDR2 is FQDESV (reference sequence). Trimming pared 0 bases from V and 9 bases from J, leaving 19 bases between. The CDR3 extends over 16 amino acids. CDR3 residues: CASSLAESGIVLTQYF. DNA of the CDR3: TGTGCCAGCAGCTTAGCGGAGTCGGGTATAGTGCTCACGCAGTATTTT.

This clone was seen a few times. Other DNA sequences in the same sample also yield this CDR3. The V and J genes are TRBV29-1 and TRBJ1-1; 8 bases map to TRBD1. The length of the CDR3 is 12 residues. Trimming took 6 bases from V and 1 from J; bases not matched to a gene: 1. Germline-derived CDR1 and CDR2 are SQVTM and ANQGSEA. DNA for the CDR3: TGCAGCGTCGGGACAGGGAACACTGAAGCTTTCTTT. Translated, it gives CSVGTGNTEAFF. Together with reference TRBV29-1 and TRBJ1-1, the CDR3 gives the full variable domain: SAVISQKPSRDICQRGTSLTIQCQVDSQVTMMFWYRQQPGQSLTLIATANQGSEATYESGFVIDKFPISRPNLTFSTLTVSNMSPEDSSIYLCSVGTGNTEAFFGQGTRLTVV.

The CDR3 reads CRVQGLNTEAFF. The CDR3 DNA sequence: TGCAGGGTCCAGGGATTAAACACTGAAGCTTTCTTT. The V and J genes are TRBV29-1 and TRBJ1-1; tentatively, D is TRBD1 (5 bases). In germline, CDR1 is SQVTM, CDR2 ANQGSEA. The CDR3 sequence is 12 residues long.

Remarks on this clone: Other DNA sequences within the sample encode an identical CDR3. This chain connects TRBV5-1 to TRBJ2-2, with D uncertain. The CDR3 sequence is 13 residues long. Germline assignment: CDR1 SGHRS and CDR2 YFSETQ. Between the trimmed V and J ends, which lost 0 bases and 3 bases, there was a span of 3 bases. Written as DNA, the CDR3 is TGCGCCAGCAGCTTGGGGGACACCGGGGAGCTGTTTTTT. Protein sequence: CASSLGDTGELFF.

V is TRBV10-3 and J is TRBJ1-6; D perhaps matches TRBD1 (6 bases). The V end was cut by 0 bases, the J end by 6 bases, with 18 bases between. Per the germline V gene, CDR1 is ENHRY and CDR2 is SYGVKD. The CDR3 length is 18 residues. The CDR3 nucleotides are TGTGCCATCAGTGAGTCGGCCGGGGGGCTACGAGGTAATTCACCCCTCCACTTT. Translation: CAISESAGGLRGNSPLHF.

The rearrangement links TRBV5-1 to TRBJ2-3; TRBD2 might be the D (6 bases). Germline values: CDR1 SGHRS, CDR2 YFSETQ. V shed 1 base and J shed 6 bases, with 15 bases lying between them. This CDR3 region has 15 residues. CDR3 protein: CASSLRGLSGDTQYF. DNA of the CDR3: TGCGCCAGCAGCTTGCGGGGACTGTCTGGGGATACGCAGTATTTT.

This clone was recorded only once. The rearrangement joins TRBV18 to TRBJ2-5, with TRBD2 identical over 7 bases. Germline V lookup: CDR1 KGHSH, CDR2 LQKENI. The CDR3 covers 16 residues. The ends lost 6 bases at V and 4 bases at J; junction bases unmatched: 14. The CDR3 here is CASSPMGLSGGETQYF. The CDR3 nucleotides read TGTGCCAGCTCCCCGATGGGACTCTCGGGGGGAGAGACCCAGTACTTC.

CDR3 in amino acids: CASSLDRDHEQFF. The CDR3 DNA sequence: TGTGCCAGCAGCTTAGATCGAGATCATGAGCAGTTCTTC. The gene calls are TRBV11-2 and TRBJ2-1; no firm D call. Germline CDR1 SGHAT, CDR2 FQNNGV. Trimming took 0 bases from V and 8 from J, leaving 8 bases between them. The CDR3 covers 13 residues.

The CDR3 protein is CASSRDRNTEAFF. The CDR3 nucleotides are TGTGCCAGCAGTAGGGACAGGAACACTGAAGCTTTCTTT. The rearrangement uses TRBV2 and TRBJ1-1, with 7 bases aligning to TRBD1. Germline V gene data show CDR1 as SNHLY and CDR2 as FYNNEI. The V gene end was trimmed by 5 bases and the J gene end by 1 base; junction bases not matched to a gene: 1. The CDR3 has 13 amino acids.

In this sample, this clone turned up a few times. CDR3: CSVAGTSSYEQYF. The CDR3 DNA sequence: TGCAGCGTAGCCGGGACGAGCTCCTACGAGCAGTACTTC. The chain uses TRBV29-1 and TRBJ2-7; D tentatively reads TRBD1 or TRBD2 (5 bases each). The CDR3 contains 13 residues. Trimming removed 6 bases from V and 0 bases from J, with 12 bases in between. Germline V gives CDR1 SQVTM, CDR2 ANQGSEA.

The V gene is TRBV6-5, the J gene TRBJ2-1; D call uncertain. Trimming left V 4 bases short and J 5 bases short, with 9 bases between. The CDR3 sequence is 13 residues long. Germline V gene sequence: CDR1 MNHEY, CDR2 SVGAGI. Here the CDR3 reads CASSWVRNNEQFF. The CDR3, as DNA: TGTGCCAGCAGTTGGGTTCGGAACAATGAGCAGTTCTTC.

This rearrangement joins TRBV4-3 to TRBJ1-5; possible D gene TRBD1, 5 bases. The V end lost 0 bases, the J end lost 9 bases, and 12 bases lay between the germline ends. This CDR3 is built from 14 residues. Looked up from germline, CDR1 is LGHNA and CDR2 is YSLEER. The CDR3 spells CASSQDKGIGPQHF. The CDR3 bases are TGCGCCAGCAGCCAAGATAAGGGGATTGGGCCCCAGCATTTT.

The CDR3 sequence is CASSLGQSFEQYF. The CDR3 nucleotides are TGTGCCAGCAGCTTAGGTCAGAGCTTCGAGCAGTACTTC. This chain connects TRBV7-2 to TRBJ2-7; no clear D. CDR3 length: 13 amino acids. Germline V gene lookup returns CDR1 SGHTA and CDR2 FQGNSA. The ends were cut back, 1 base at V and 6 bases at J, with 10 bases in the middle.

V and J are TRBV10-3 and TRBJ1-1; D is unclear. The germline CDR1 and CDR2 sequences are ENHRY and SYGVKD. Trimming shortened V by 4 bases and J by 1 base, and 7 bases separated the two germline ends. The CDR3 contains 13 residues. This CDR3 reads CAISVKPNTEAFF. The CDR3, as DNA: TGTGCCATCAGTGTCAAGCCGAACACTGAAGCTTTCTTT.

The chain carries TRBV7-9 and TRBJ2-3; 7 nucleotides agree with TRBD2. V dropped 4 bases and J dropped 4; count of bases not matched to a gene: 8. This CDR3 comprises 15 residues. The V gene's germline CDR1 is SEHNR and CDR2 FQNEAQ (reference sequence). The CDR3 coding sequence is TGTGCCAGCAGCTCACGAGCTCGGGGGGCAGATACGCAGTATTTT. This gives the protein CASSSRARGADTQYF.